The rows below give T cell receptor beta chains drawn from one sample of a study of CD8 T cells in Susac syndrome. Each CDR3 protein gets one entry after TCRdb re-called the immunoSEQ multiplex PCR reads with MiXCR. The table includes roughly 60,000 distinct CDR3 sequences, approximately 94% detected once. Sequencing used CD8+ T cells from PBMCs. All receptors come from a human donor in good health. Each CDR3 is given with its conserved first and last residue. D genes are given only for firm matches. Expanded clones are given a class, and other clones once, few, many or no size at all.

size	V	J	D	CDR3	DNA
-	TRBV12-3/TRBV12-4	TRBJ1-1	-	CASSFPMGVRGSTEAFF	TGTGCCAGCAGTTTCCCTATGGGCGTCAGGGGAAGCACTGAAGCTTTCTTT
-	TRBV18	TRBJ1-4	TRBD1	CASSPEGYRGRREKLFF	TGTGCCAGCTCACCGGAGGGGTACAGGGGGCGCCGGGAAAAACTGTTTTTT
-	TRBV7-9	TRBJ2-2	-	CASSPADGGVPGELFF	TGTGCCAGCAGCCCTGCTGACGGTGGGGTCCCCGGGGAGCTGTTTTTT
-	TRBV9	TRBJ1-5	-	CASSVVPSNQPQHF	TGTGCCAGCAGCGTAGTGCCTAGCAATCAGCCCCAGCATTTT
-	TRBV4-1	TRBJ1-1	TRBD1	CASSQGQAYTEAFF	TGCGCCAGCAGCCAGGGACAGGCTTACACTGAAGCTTTCTTT
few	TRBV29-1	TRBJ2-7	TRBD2	CSVVGSGRVNYEQYF	TGCAGCGTTGTCGGGTCAGGGAGGGTTAACTACGAGCAGTACTTC
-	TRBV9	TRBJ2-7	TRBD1	CASSVAATGEDYEQYF	TGTGCCAGCAGCGTAGCTGCGACAGGGGAAGACTACGAGCAGTACTTC
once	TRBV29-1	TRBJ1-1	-	CSVVWSMSTEAFF	TGCAGCGTTGTATGGAGCATGAGCACTGAAGCTTTCTTT
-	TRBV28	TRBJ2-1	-	CASSLTAGESSYNEQFF	TGTGCCAGCAGTTTAACGGCAGGGGAGAGCTCCTACAATGAGCAGTTCTTC
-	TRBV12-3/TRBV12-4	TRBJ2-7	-	CASSLSPPGARYEQYF	TGTGCCAGCAGTTTAAGCCCTCCAGGGGCACGCTACGAGCAGTACTTC
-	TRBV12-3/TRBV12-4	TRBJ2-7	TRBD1	CASSWGQGAHEQYF	TGTGCCAGCAGTTGGGGACAGGGGGCCCACGAGCAGTACTTC
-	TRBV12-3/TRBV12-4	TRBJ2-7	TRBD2	CASSPTSGGSSSYEQYF	TGTGCCAGCAGTCCTACTAGCGGGGGGTCCAGCTCCTACGAGCAGTACTTC
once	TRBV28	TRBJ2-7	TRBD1	CASSLPDRDYSYEQYF	TGTGCCAGCAGTCTTCCCGACAGGGATTATTCCTACGAGCAGTACTTC
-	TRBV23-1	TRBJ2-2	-	CASSQSWTNTGELFF	TGCGCCAGCAGTCAATCGTGGACGAACACCGGGGAGCTGTTTTTT
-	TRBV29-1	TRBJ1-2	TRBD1	CSVTPPTGNYGYTF	TGCAGCGTTACGCCCCCGACAGGGAACTATGGCTACACCTTC
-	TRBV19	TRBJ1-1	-	CASSPGGATEAFF	TGTGCCAGTAGCCCCGGAGGGGCCACTGAAGCTTTCTTT
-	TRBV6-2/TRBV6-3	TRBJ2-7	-	CASSYGVGGYEQYF	TGTGCCAGCAGTTACGGGGTCGGAGGCTACGAGCAGTACTTC
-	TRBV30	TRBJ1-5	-	CAWSVQGNQPQHF	TGTGCCTGGAGTGTACAGGGCAATCAGCCCCAGCATTTT
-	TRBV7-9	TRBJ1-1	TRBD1	CASSFSSSGGAEAFF	TGTGCCAGCAGCTTCTCTTCCTCAGGGGGTGCTGAAGCTTTCTTT
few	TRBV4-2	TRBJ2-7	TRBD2	CASSTSGGGYEQYF	TGTGCCAGCTCCACAAGCGGGGGGGGCTACGAGCAGTACTTC
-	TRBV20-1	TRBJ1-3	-	CSARRDGTIYF	TGCAGTGCTCGCCGGGACGGCACCATATATTTT
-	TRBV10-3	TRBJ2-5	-	CAIGDREYQETQYF	TGTGCCATCGGGGACCGCGAGTACCAGGAGACCCAGTACTTC
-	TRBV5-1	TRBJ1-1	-	CASSQGGRLFLNTEAFF	TGCGCCAGCAGCCAAGGAGGACGGCTCTTTCTGAACACTGAAGCTTTCTTT
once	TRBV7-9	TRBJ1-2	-	CASSPPSGRVNYGYTF	TGTGCCAGCAGCCCCCCTTCGGGCAGGGTAAACTATGGCTACACCTTC
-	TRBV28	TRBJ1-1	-	CASSSREVDTEAFF	TGTGCCAGCAGTTCAAGGGAGGTCGACACTGAAGCTTTCTTT
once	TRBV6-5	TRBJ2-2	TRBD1	CASSYAASGTGDTGELFF	TGTGCCAGCAGTTACGCAGCCTCTGGGACAGGGGATACCGGGGAGCTGTTTTTT
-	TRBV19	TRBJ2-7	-	CASSTGPYEQYF	TGTGCCAGTAGTACGGGGCCCTACGAGCAGTACTTC
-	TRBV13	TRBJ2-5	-	CASSLRAQETQYF	TGTGCCAGCAGCTTAAGGGCCCAAGAGACCCAGTACTTC
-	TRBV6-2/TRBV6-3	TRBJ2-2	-	CASRTTGELFF	TGTGCCAGCAGGACCACCGGGGAGCTGTTTTTT
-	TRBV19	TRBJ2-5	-	CASSGRSAAETQYF	TGTGCCAGTAGTGGGCGTTCAGCTGCAGAGACCCAGTACTTC
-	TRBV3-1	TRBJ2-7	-	CASSPGPLLGQYF	TGTGCCAGCAGCCCTGGGCCCCTACTCGGGCAGTACTTC
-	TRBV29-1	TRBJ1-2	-	CSVSSGGYTF	TGCAGCGTCAGTAGTGGAGGCTACACCTTC
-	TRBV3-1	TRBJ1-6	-	CASSQETALLDNSPLHF	TGTGCCAGCAGCCAAGAGACAGCCCTTTTGGATAATTCACCCCTCCACTTT
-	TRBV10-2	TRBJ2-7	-	CASSVLGWTSYEQYF	TGCGCCAGCAGTGTGTTAGGTTGGACCTCCTACGAGCAGTACTTC
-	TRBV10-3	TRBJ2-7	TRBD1	CAISDRQGPAYEQYF	TGTGCCATCAGTGACCGACAGGGGCCGGCCTACGAGCAGTACTTC
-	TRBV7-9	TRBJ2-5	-	CASSFPLNSTQYF	TGTGCCAGCAGCTTTCCCCTGAACTCAACCCAGTACTTC
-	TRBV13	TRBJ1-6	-	CASSKLLENSPLHF	TGTGCCAGCAGCAAGCTCCTTGAAAATTCACCCCTCCACTTT
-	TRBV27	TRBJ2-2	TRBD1	CASSTTRDRNTGELFF	TGTGCCAGCAGTACTACCCGGGACAGAAACACCGGGGAGCTGTTTTTT
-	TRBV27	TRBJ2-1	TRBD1	CASSLRTGYNEQFF	TGTGCCAGCAGTCTCCGGACAGGGTACAATGAGCAGTTCTTC
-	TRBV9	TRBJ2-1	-	CASSVGTQTLNNEQFF	TGTGCCAGCAGCGTAGGAACTCAGACCCTAAACAATGAGCAGTTCTTC
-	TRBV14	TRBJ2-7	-	CASSRGYRYVDEQYF	TGTGCCAGCAGCCGAGGGTACCGGTACGTGGACGAGCAGTACTTC
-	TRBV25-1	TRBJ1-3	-	CASETGINTIYF	TGTGCCAGTGAAACAGGGATCAACACCATATATTTT
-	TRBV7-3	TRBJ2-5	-	CASSLREKETQYF	TGTGCCAGCAGCTTACGGGAAAAAGAGACCCAGTACTTC
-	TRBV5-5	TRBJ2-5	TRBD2	CASSLEGAGGPQETQYF	TGTGCCAGCAGCTTGGAGGGCGCGGGGGGGCCTCAAGAGACCCAGTACTTC
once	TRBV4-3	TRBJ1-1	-	CASSQEWGSYTEAFF	TGCGCCAGCAGCCAAGAGTGGGGCAGCTACACTGAAGCTTTCTTT
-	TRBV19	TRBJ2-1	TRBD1	CATTGQGAPIDEQFF	TGTGCCACAACAGGGCAGGGGGCCCCTATCGATGAGCAGTTCTTC
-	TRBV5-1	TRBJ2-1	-	CASSYPPGPPYNEQFF	TGCGCCAGCAGCTATCCGCCCGGACCGCCGTACAATGAGCAGTTCTTC
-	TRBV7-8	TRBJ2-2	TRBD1	CASSYRGPSTGELFF	TGTGCCAGCAGCTACAGGGGGCCAAGCACCGGGGAGCTGTTTTTT
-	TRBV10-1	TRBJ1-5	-	CASSESRVATSLQPQHF	TGCGCCAGCAGTGAGTCTAGGGTCGCGACGTCCCTTCAGCCCCAGCATTTT
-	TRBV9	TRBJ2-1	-	CASGWGYEQFF	TGTGCCAGCGGTTGGGGCTATGAGCAGTTCTTC
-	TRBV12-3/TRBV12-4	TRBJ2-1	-	CASSLLNEQFF	TGTGCCAGCAGTTTATTGAATGAGCAGTTCTTC
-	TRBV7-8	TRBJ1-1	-	CASSPAGARTEAFF	TGTGCCAGCAGTCCCGCAGGGGCGCGCACTGAAGCTTTCTTT
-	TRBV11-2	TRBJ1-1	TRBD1	CASSLGPQGANTEAFF	TGTGCCAGCAGCTTAGGCCCGCAGGGGGCAAACACTGAAGCTTTCTTT
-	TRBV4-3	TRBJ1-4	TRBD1	CASSHRTGGNEKLFF	TGCGCCAGCAGCCATAGAACAGGGGGGAATGAAAAACTGTTTTTT
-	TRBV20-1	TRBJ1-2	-	CSARDGAQGNGYTF	TGCAGTGCTAGAGATGGTGCCCAGGGGAATGGCTACACCTTC
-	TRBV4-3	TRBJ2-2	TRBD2	CASSQDPLAGDTNTGELFF	TGCGCCAGCAGCCAAGACCCACTCGCGGGGGATACGAACACCGGGGAGCTGTTTTTT
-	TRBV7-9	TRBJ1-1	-	CASSLWGRLNTEAFF	TGTGCCAGCAGCTTATGGGGCCGGCTGAACACTGAAGCTTTCTTT